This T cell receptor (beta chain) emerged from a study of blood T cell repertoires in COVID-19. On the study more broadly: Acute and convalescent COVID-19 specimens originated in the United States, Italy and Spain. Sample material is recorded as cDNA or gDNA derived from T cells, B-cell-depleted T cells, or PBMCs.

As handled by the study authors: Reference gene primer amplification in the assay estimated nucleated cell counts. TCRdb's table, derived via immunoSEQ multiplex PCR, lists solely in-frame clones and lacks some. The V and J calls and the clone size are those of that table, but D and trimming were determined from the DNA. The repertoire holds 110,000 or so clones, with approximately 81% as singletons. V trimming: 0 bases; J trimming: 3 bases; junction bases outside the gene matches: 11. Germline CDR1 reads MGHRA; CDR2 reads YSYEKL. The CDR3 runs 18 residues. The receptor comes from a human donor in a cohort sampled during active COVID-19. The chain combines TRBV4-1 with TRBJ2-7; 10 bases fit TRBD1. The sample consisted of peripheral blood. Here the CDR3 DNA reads TGCGCCAGCAGCCAAGACTTACTGACAGGGGGCAGGGTCTACGAGCAGTACTTC. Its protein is CASSQDLLTGGRVYEQYF.